This is a list of T cell receptor beta chains from one sample in a study of blood T cell repertoires in COVID-19. Using immunoSEQ multiplex PCR, the repertoire was profiled, and TCRdb retains in-frame clones only, with some absent. The sample yields about 260,000 clones, less than 90% seen once. Sequencing was done on a sample of peripheral blood. Receptor source: a human donor in a cohort sampled during active COVID-19. Both conserved end residues are part of each CDR3. A D gene is named only where the DNA matches it firmly. Clone size is given for some rows only: seen once, a few or many times, or a class if the clone is expanded.

clone size,D gene,V gene,J gene,CDR3 protein,CDR3 DNA
NA,NA,TRBV5-4,TRBJ2-5,CASSYQLKETQYF,TGTGCCAGCAGTTATCAACTTAAGGAGACCCAGTACTTC
NA,NA,TRBV30,TRBJ1-2,CAWTRQANYGYTF,TGTGCCTGGACAAGACAGGCCAACTATGGCTACACCTTC
NA,TRBD2,TRBV7-6,TRBJ2-1,CASSKGLAGGPDNEQFF,TGTGCCAGCAGCAAGGGACTAGCGGGAGGGCCAGACAATGAGCAGTTCTTC
NA,TRBD1,TRBV7-9,TRBJ2-3,CASDDTGTGSDTQYF,TGTGCCAGCGATGACACCGGGACAGGGTCGGATACGCAGTATTTT
NA,NA,TRBV28,TRBJ2-2,CASTLGSGIGTGELFF,TGTGCCAGCACCCTAGGTAGCGGAATAGGCACCGGGGAGCTGTTTTTT
once,TRBD2,TRBV28,TRBJ2-1,CASSLGAGGSYNEQFF,TGTGCCAGCAGTTTAGGGGCGGGAGGATCCTACAATGAGCAGTTCTTC
NA,NA,TRBV5-6,TRBJ2-7,CASSLNLHYEQYF,TGTGCCAGCAGCTTGAATTTACACTACGAGCAGTACTTC
NA,TRBD1,TRBV28,TRBJ2-3,CASSSAAGGAGTQYF,TGTGCCAGCAGTTCCGCCGCAGGGGGCGCGGGTACGCAGTATTTT
NA,NA,TRBV15,TRBJ1-6,CATSRGRNSPLHF,TGTGCCACCAGCAGAGGGAGGAATTCACCCCTCCACTTT
once,TRBD2,TRBV19,TRBJ2-1,CASTLGGSGRGEQFF,TGTGCCAGTACCCTCGGGGGGAGCGGGCGTGGTGAGCAGTTCTTC
NA,TRBD2,TRBV28,TRBJ2-3,CASSLAGGPAHTQYF,TGTGCCAGCAGTTTAGCGGGAGGGCCGGCCCATACGCAGTATTTT
NA,NA,TRBV11-2,TRBJ2-1,CASSLLSEQFF,TGTGCCAGCAGCTTATTGAGTGAGCAGTTCTTC
NA,TRBD1,TRBV20-1,TRBJ2-1,CSAHRGDEQFF,TGCAGTGCTCACAGGGGGGATGAGCAGTTCTTC
NA,TRBD1,TRBV7-9,TRBJ2-3,CAIQGATSTDTQYF,TGTGCCATACAGGGGGCCACTAGCACAGATACGCAGTATTTT
once,TRBD2,TRBV9,TRBJ2-2,CASSARGVDTGELFF,TGTGCCAGCAGCGCCCGGGGGGTCGACACCGGGGAGCTGTTTTTT
NA,NA,TRBV6-1,TRBJ1-5,CASSEVNSNQPQHF,TGTGCCAGCAGTGAAGTTAATAGCAATCAGCCCCAGCATTTT
NA,TRBD2,TRBV19,TRBJ2-3,CASSSGRVSDTQYF,TGTGCCAGTAGTAGCGGGAGGGTCTCAGATACGCAGTATTTT
NA,NA,TRBV7-2,TRBJ2-3,CASSHNLLASRGTDTQYF,TGTGCCAGCAGTCACAATCTCCTCGCTTCTAGAGGCACAGATACGCAGTATTTT
NA,NA,TRBV20-1,TRBJ1-5,CSGLQPQHF,TGCAGCGGACTCCAGCCCCAGCATTTT
few,TRBD1,TRBV6-6,TRBJ1-2,CASSFIPEAGGYGYTF,TGTGCCAGCAGTTTTATACCCGAGGCAGGGGGCTATGGCTACACCTTC
NA,NA,TRBV27,TRBJ1-2,CASSSATDVRYGYTF,TGTGCCAGCAGTTCGGCGACCGACGTGAGGTATGGCTACACCTTC